The rows below give T cell receptor beta chains drawn from one sample of a study of a mutant IDH1 vaccine in newly diagnosed glioma. TCRdb keeps only in-frame clones here, not all; method: immunoSEQ multiplex PCR. The sample includes some 68,000 clones, roughly 78% seen only once; the top ten take 7.5% to 9%. Sample: PBMCs, taken from a glioma patient treated with radiotherapy, temozolomide or both. The receptors originated from a man over 45 with glioma. The CDR3 runs from the conserved cysteine through the conserved F or W. The D gene is left open where the match is weak. Size values are once, few and many counts, or a class for expanded clones, and some rows have none.

V,size,J,D,CDR3,DNA
TRBV25-1,NA,TRBJ1-1,NA,CASSESGWDTEAFF,TGTGCCAGCAGTGAATCGGGGTGGGACACTGAAGCTTTCTTT
TRBV6-1,few,TRBJ1-3,NA,CASSEDRRNTIYF,TGTGCCAGCAGTGAAGACAGAAGGAACACCATATATTTT
TRBV7-2,NA,TRBJ1-2,TRBD1,CASSPLTGLGYTF,TGTGCCAGCAGCCCCCTGACAGGGCTTGGCTACACCTTC
TRBV5-1,NA,TRBJ2-1,NA,CASREGSGLTNEQFF,TGCGCCAGCAGGGAGGGTAGCGGCCTGACAAATGAGCAGTTCTTC
TRBV6-6,few,TRBJ1-5,NA,CASRSGILNQPQHF,TGTGCCAGCAGATCCGGGATCCTTAATCAGCCCCAGCATTTT
TRBV2,few,TRBJ1-1,NA,CASYRENTEAFF,TGTGCCAGCTACCGAGAGAACACTGAAGCTTTCTTT
TRBV2,NA,TRBJ1-5,NA,CASSEEGGWHF,TGTGCCAGCAGTGAAGAGGGCGGTTGGCATTTT
TRBV2,NA,TRBJ2-7,NA,CASSVKLDYLSYEQYF,TGTGCCAGCAGTGTTAAATTAGACTACCTCTCCTACGAGCAGTACTTC
TRBV5-1,NA,TRBJ1-1,NA,CASSFSGGGTTEAFF,TGCGCCAGCAGCTTTTCAGGCGGGGGTACAACTGAAGCTTTCTTT
TRBV30,NA,TRBJ2-2,NA,CAWSSGTTTGELFF,TGTGCCTGGAGCTCGGGGACGACCACCGGGGAGCTGTTTTTT
TRBV30,NA,TRBJ1-5,NA,CAWSGGQSFNQPQHF,TGTGCCTGGAGTGGAGGACAAAGTTTCAATCAGCCCCAGCATTTT
TRBV9,NA,TRBJ1-1,NA,CASSPRRTAKEAFF,TGTGCCAGCAGCCCCAGAAGGACGGCAAAGGAAGCTTTCTTT
TRBV7-9,NA,TRBJ2-2,NA,CASSLGQLIGTGELFF,TGTGCCAGCAGCTTAGGACAGTTAATAGGGACCGGGGAGCTGTTTTTT
TRBV7-2,NA,TRBJ1-1,NA,CASSLVTEAFF,TGTGCCAGCAGCTTAGTCACTGAAGCTTTCTTT
TRBV19,NA,TRBJ2-2,NA,CASRTRQGYTGELFF,TGTGCCAGTAGAACACGGCAGGGTTACACCGGGGAGCTGTTTTTT
TRBV7-3,NA,TRBJ1-2,NA,CASSPTGMNYGYTF,TGTGCCAGCAGCCCTACGGGGATGAACTATGGCTACACCTTC
TRBV25-1,NA,TRBJ1-6,TRBD1,CASSEGQGLDSPLHF,TGTGCCAGCAGTGAAGGACAGGGCCTTGATTCACCCCTCCACTTT
TRBV6-4,NA,TRBJ1-2,NA,CASRALPHVDYGYTF,TGTGCCAGCAGGGCCCTCCCCCACGTAGACTATGGCTACACCTTC
TRBV4-1,once,TRBJ2-1,TRBD2,CASSQGGLAGGYYNEQFF,TGCGCCAGCAGCCAAGGGGGACTAGCGGGGGGCTACTACAATGAGCAGTTCTTC
TRBV7-2,NA,TRBJ2-5,NA,CASSAEGGRKTQYF,TGTGCCAGCAGCGCGGAGGGGGGTCGGAAGACCCAGTACTTC